This T cell receptor (beta chain) was recovered during a study of cytomegalovirus exposure and HLA in healthy donors. The CDR3 has 17 residues. The germline V gene encodes CDR1 ENHRY and CDR2 SYGVKD. The V gene end was trimmed by 6 bases and the J gene end by 3 bases; junction bases not matched to a gene: 4. As to this clone: The target antigen is unknown.

Study observations and caveats: Within a later analysis, the majority of CMV-associated TCR beta chains appeared HLA-restricted. What was likely a sequencing artifact was a cluster of highly shared sequence variants.

PCR primers comprised 60 Vbeta and 13 Jbeta primers. The repertoire was sequenced with immunoSEQ multiplex PCR; TCRdb's copy has only in-frame clones and lacks some. The sample has approximately 200,000 clones, 70% to 85% seen once. Sequencing was performed on PBMCs. The chain links TRBV10-3 to TRBJ2-2; 16 bases agree with TRBD2. The source is a boy aged 2 to 10 in good health and CMV-seronegative. CDR3 region: CAISPGLAGGYTGELFF. CDR3 coding DNA: TGTGCCATCAGCCCGGGACTAGCGGGGGGGTACACCGGGGAGCTGTTTTTT.